These 23 T cell receptor beta chains originate from one sample sequenced in a study of CD8 T cells in ankylosing spondylitis. TCRdb processed the 5' RACE reads anew with MiXCR; each CDR3 protein has one entry. The repertoire holds some 90,000 distinct CDR3 sequences, with 27% as singletons. The sequenced sample consisted of blood, either unsorted or a sorted T cell fraction (not recorded which). These receptors originate from a male donor with ankylosing spondylitis or in good health (not recorded which).

The genes are TRBV19 and TRBJ1-1, with 9 bases aligning to TRBD1. The CDR3 is 14 residues long. Germline CDR1 and CDR2: LNHDA and SQIVND (reference sequence). J gave up 8 bases and V 5 bases, and 9 bases lay outside the gene matches. The CDR3 bases are TGTGCCAGTAGTTTGGGGGACAGGGACCTAGAAGCTTTCTTT. This gives the protein CASSLGDRDLEAFF.

V is TRBV5-1 and J is TRBJ1-2, with 7 bases matching TRBD1. The CDR3 is made up of 14 amino acids. V trimming: 0 bases; J trimming: 8 bases; junction bases outside the gene matches: 7. The germline V gene encodes CDR1 SGHRS and CDR2 YFSETQ. The CDR3: CASSLVGGGAGYTF. Written as DNA, the CDR3 is TGCGCCAGCAGCTTGGTTGGAGGGGGCGCAGGCTACACCTTC.

The V gene is TRBV2, the J gene TRBJ2-2; D possibly corresponds to TRBD1 (6 bases). This CDR3 is built from 13 residues. Germline V gives CDR1 SNHLY, CDR2 FYNNEI. V lost 8 bases and J lost 6, with 13 bases in between. The CDR3 protein is CASARGFAGELFF. The CDR3 nucleotides are TGTGCCAGCGCTAGGGGGTTCGCCGGGGAGCTGTTTTTT.

This clonotype was seen only a few times. The gene calls are TRBV12-3 or TRBV12-4 and TRBJ1-5; D call uncertain. Trimming left V 11 bases short and J 4 bases short, with 9 bases between. The CDR3 spans 11 residues. The CDR3 loop reads CAGGRNQPQHF. For the CDR3, the DNA is TGTGCCGGCGGGAGGAATCAGCCCCAGCATTTT.

This chain links TRBV5-4 with TRBJ2-6; D unclear. Germline V gene lookup returns CDR1 SGHNT and CDR2 YYREEE (reference sequence). This CDR3 spans 14 amino acids. V dropped 6 bases and J dropped 3 bases, with 10 bases sitting between them. This CDR3 is CASKGSHGANVLTF. CDR3 nucleotides: TGTGCCAGCAAAGGGTCCCATGGGGCCAACGTCCTGACTTTC.

The V call is TRBV28, the J call TRBJ2-7, with TRBD2 identical over 12 bases. In germline, CDR1 is MDHEN, CDR2 SYDVKM. V lost 4 bases, J lost 5 bases, and 6 bases stayed unmatched. The CDR3 is made up of 15 amino acids. The CDR3 DNA sequence: TGTGCCAGCAGTTCCCTAGCGGGGGGGTTCAACGAGCAGTACGTC. Translating it yields CASSSLAGGFNEQYV.

The chain employs TRBV7-2 and TRBJ1-2, with 10 bases that match TRBD1. Germline lookup yields CDR1 SGHTA and CDR2 FQGNSA. V dropped 5 bases and J dropped 3; count of bases not matched to a gene: 9. The CDR3 extends over 16 amino acids. CDR3 protein: CASSQGGQGGYYGYTF. The CDR3 DNA is TGTGCCAGCAGCCAGGGTGGACAGGGGGGCTACTATGGCTACACCTTC.

This clonotype was recorded once. V usage is TRBV5-1 and J usage is TRBJ2-1, with D possibly matching TRBD2 (5 bases). Germline CDR1 is SGHRS and CDR2 is YFSETQ. CDR3 size: 15 residues. Between the trimmed V and J ends, which lost 0 bases and 3 bases, there was a span of 10 bases. The CDR3 is CASSLVGGLYNEQFF. The CDR3 coding sequence is TGCGCCAGCAGCTTGGTAGGAGGACTCTACAATGAGCAGTTCTTC. Based on the CDR3 plus reference TRBV5-1 and TRBJ2-1, the full variable domain is KAGVTQTPRYLIKTRGQQVTLSCSPISGHRSVSWYQQTPGQGLQFLFEYFSETQRNKGNFPGRFSGRQFSNSRSEMNVSTLELGDSALYLCASSLVGGLYNEQFFGPGTRLTVL.

The CDR3 reads CASSKLGGGLTYEQYV. Here the CDR3 DNA reads TGTGCCAGCAGCAAACTTGGCGGGGGCCTTACCTACGAGCAGTACGTC. The chain couples TRBV21-1 to TRBJ2-7; the DNA was not used to check the table's D call, TRBD1. TRBV21-1 is an annotated pseudogene. CDR3 length: 16 amino acids.

The sample holds a few counts of this clonotype. The chain carries TRBV5-5 and TRBJ1-5; 8 bases match TRBD1. Germline V gene data show CDR1 as SGHKS and CDR2 as YYEKEE (reference sequence). The CDR3 covers 15 residues. Unmatched junction bases numbered 2, after V lost 1 base and J lost 2 bases. The CDR3 protein is CASSLSDRGNQPQHF. For the CDR3, the DNA is TGTGCCAGCAGCTTGTCGGACAGGGGCAATCAGCCCCAGCATTTT.

This sequence joins TRBV12-3 or TRBV12-4 and TRBJ1-5, with no clear D. V lost 4 bases and J lost 3, with 10 bases in between. This CDR3 comprises 14 residues. The CDR3, as DNA: TGTGCCAGCAGTTCGGGAATGCCCAATCAGCCCCAGCATTTT. Its protein product is CASSSGMPNQPQHF.

The sample holds a few counts of this clonotype. DNA of the CDR3: TGCAGTGCTTCGCCCGACAGTTCTCTAGCCAAAAACATTCAGTACTTC. Encoded protein: CSASPDSSLAKNIQYF. The V and J genes are TRBV20-1 and TRBJ2-4; D is perhaps TRBD1 (5 bases). The CDR3 covers 16 residues. Germline V lookup: CDR1 DFQATT, CDR2 SNEGSKA (reference sequence). Trimming left V 5 bases short and J 0 bases short, with 17 bases between.

This clonotype turned up a few times. The J gene is TRBJ2-6, the V gene TRBV29-1, with D possibly matching TRBD1 (6 bases). The V and J ends lost 3 bases and 3 bases respectively, with 9 bases between them. There are 14 residues in the CDR3. Germline loops: CDR1 SQVTM, CDR2 ANQGSEA. CDR3 in amino acids: CSVEGASGANVLTF. The CDR3 nucleotides are TGCAGCGTTGAGGGGGCGAGTGGGGCCAACGTCCTGACTTTC.

This clonotype came up a few times. The V and J genes are TRBV9 and TRBJ2-7; the match to TRBD1 covers 9 bases. This CDR3 has 15 residues. CDR1 is SGDLS, CDR2 YYNGEE, per germline. After removal of 4 bases from V and 7 bases from J, the junction contained 12 bases not matched to a gene. The CDR3 DNA is TGTGCCAGCAGCCCCACCGGGACAGGGTTGGGGGAGCAGTACTTC. Its protein product is CASSPTGTGLGEQYF.

The chain links TRBV5-4 to TRBJ1-1; no firm D call. The CDR3 extends over 16 amino acids. The V end was cut by 0 bases, the J end by 2 bases, with 14 bases between. The V gene's germline CDR1 is SGHNT and CDR2 YYREEE (reference sequence). The CDR3 loop reads CASSLGPGGPNTEAFF. The DNA of the CDR3 is TGTGCCAGCAGCTTGGGCCCGGGAGGCCCCAACACTGAAGCTTTCTTT.

The gene calls are TRBV29-1 and TRBJ1-2; D ambiguous. Germline loops: CDR1 SQVTM, CDR2 ANQGSEA. CDR3 size: 8 residues. CDR3 sequence reads: CRTYGYTF. DNA of the CDR3: TGCAGAACCTATGGCTACACCTTC.

CDR3 sequence reads: CASSSQWGGATFF. The CDR3 region has the DNA TGTGCCAGCAGCTCCCAGTGGGGGGGCGCGACTTTCTTT. The rearrangement uses TRBV7-9 and TRBJ1-1; D perhaps matches TRBD1 (6 bases). The CDR3 covers 13 residues. V lost 4 bases and J lost 12, with 18 bases in between. Germline lookup yields CDR1 SEHNR and CDR2 FQNEAQ (reference sequence).

In this sample, this clonotype turned up a few times. This sequence joins TRBV10-3 and TRBJ1-5; D call uncertain. CDR1 and CDR2 (germline): ENHRY, SYGVKD. V shed 2 bases and J shed 7 bases, with 6 bases lying between them. The CDR3 runs 12 residues. CDR3 protein: CAISETVQPQHF. For the CDR3, the DNA is TGTGCCATCAGTGAGACGGTACAGCCCCAGCATTTT.

The gene calls are TRBV15 and TRBJ1-6; D uncertain. V was cut by 7 bases and J by 0 bases, with 13 bases left in between. Germline V CDR1 and CDR2: LNHNV, YYDKDF (reference sequence). The CDR3 runs 16 residues. CDR3 DNA sequence: TGTGCCACCATCGAGAGACCTAGCTCCTATAATTCACCCCTCCACTTT. Protein: CATIERPSSYNSPLHF.

This clonotype was counted between two and nine times. CDR3 DNA sequence: TGTGCCAGCAGCTCACAAATAGGGACTAGCACCGGGGAGCTGTTTTTT. Translated: CASSSQIGTSTGELFF. The chain joins TRBV5-5 to TRBJ2-2; 8 positions match TRBD2. Germline CDR1 and CDR2: SGHKS and YYEKEE (reference sequence). J lost 4 bases, V lost 3 bases, and 8 bases had no gene match. The CDR3 is made up of 16 amino acids.

This clonotype turned up a few times. V gene TRBV12-3 or TRBV12-4 combines with J gene TRBJ2-5, with D tentatively TRBD2 (5 bases). Trimming stripped 5 bases from V and 4 bases from J, with 17 bases between. The CDR3 is 15 residues long. CDR3 coding DNA: TGTGCCAGCAGTGATCGTCGGGTGAGCGGAGAGACCCAGTACTTC. Translated: CASSDRRVSGETQYF.

This clonotype appeared a few times. This chain connects TRBV11-2 to TRBJ2-7; D is uncertain. The germline gives CDR1 SGHAT, CDR2 FQNNGV. The CDR3 covers 13 residues. The V end lost 1 base, the J end lost 0 bases, and 4 bases lay between the germline ends. The CDR3 DNA sequence: TGTGCCAGCAGCTTAGGGCCCTCCTACGAGCAGTACTTC. Residues: CASSLGPSYEQYF.

The chain links TRBV6-5 to TRBJ2-1; weak D call: TRBD1 (6 bases). There are 14 residues in the CDR3. V was cut by 4 bases and J by 6 bases, with 13 bases left in between. The V gene's germline CDR1 is MNHEY and CDR2 SVGAGI. The DNA for the CDR3 is TGTGCCAGCAGTTCACAGGGATTCATCAATGAGCAGTTCTTC. This translates into CASSSQGFINEQFF.